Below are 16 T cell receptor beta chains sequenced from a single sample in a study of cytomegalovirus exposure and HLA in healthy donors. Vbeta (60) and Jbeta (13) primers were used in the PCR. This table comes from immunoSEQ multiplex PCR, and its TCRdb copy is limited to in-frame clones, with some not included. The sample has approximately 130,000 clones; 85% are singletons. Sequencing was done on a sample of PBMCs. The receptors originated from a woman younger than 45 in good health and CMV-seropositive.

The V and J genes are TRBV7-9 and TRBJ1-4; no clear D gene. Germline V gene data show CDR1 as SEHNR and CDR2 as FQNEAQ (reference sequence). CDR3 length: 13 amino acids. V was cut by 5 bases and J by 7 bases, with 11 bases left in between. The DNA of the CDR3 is TGTGCCAGCAGCATCTCCGGTGTTGAAAAACTGTTTTTT. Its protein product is CASSISGVEKLFF. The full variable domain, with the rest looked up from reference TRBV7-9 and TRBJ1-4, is DTGVSQNPRHKITKRGQNVTFRCDPISEHNRLYWYRQTLGQGPEFLTYFQNEAQLEKSRLLSDRFSAERPKGSFSTLEIQRTEQGDSAMYLCASSISGVEKLFFGSGTQLSVL.

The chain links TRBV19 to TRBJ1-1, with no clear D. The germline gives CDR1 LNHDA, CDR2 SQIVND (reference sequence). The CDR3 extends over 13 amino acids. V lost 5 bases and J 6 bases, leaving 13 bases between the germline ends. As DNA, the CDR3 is TGTGCCAGTAGTTTTGCTTTGGAGCCTGAAGCTTTCTTT. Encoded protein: CASSFALEPEAFF.

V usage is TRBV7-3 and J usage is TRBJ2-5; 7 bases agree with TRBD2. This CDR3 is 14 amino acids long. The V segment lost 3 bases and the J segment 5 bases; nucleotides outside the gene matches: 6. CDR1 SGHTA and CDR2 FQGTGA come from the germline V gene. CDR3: CASSLSGVGETQYF. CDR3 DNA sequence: TGTGCCAGCAGCTTGAGCGGGGTGGGGGAGACCCAGTACTTC.

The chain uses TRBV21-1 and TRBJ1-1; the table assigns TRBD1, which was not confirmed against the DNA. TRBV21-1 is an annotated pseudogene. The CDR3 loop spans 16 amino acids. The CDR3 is CASSKARGLGFSEAFF. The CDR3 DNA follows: TGTGCCAGCAGCAAAGCGAGGGGGTTGGGATTCTCTGAAGCTTTCTTT.

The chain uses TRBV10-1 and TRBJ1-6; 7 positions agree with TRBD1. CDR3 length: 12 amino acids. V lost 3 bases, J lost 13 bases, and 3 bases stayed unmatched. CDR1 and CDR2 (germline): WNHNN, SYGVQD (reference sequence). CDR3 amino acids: CASSEGGFPLHF. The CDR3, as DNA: TGCGCCAGCAGTGAAGGGGGCTTTCCCCTCCACTTT.

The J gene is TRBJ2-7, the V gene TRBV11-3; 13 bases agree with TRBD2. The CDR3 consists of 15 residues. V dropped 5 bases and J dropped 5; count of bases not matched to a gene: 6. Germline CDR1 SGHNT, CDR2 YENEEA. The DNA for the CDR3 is TGTGCCAGCAGCCCAGGACTAGCGGGAGTCCACGAGCAGTACTTC. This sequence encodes CASSPGLAGVHEQYF. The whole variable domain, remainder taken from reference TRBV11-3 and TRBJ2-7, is EAGVVQSPRYKIIEKKQPVAFWCNPISGHNTLYWYLQNLGQGPELLIRYENEEAVDDSQLPKDRFSAERLKGVDSTLKIQPAELGDSAVYLCASSPGLAGVHEQYFGPGTRLTVT.

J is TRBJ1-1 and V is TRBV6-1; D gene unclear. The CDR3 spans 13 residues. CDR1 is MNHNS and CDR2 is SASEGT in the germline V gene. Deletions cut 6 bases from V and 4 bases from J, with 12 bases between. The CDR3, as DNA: TGTGCCAGCAGGGCCCTAGGTGGCACTGAAGCTTTCTTT. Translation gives CASRALGGTEAFF.

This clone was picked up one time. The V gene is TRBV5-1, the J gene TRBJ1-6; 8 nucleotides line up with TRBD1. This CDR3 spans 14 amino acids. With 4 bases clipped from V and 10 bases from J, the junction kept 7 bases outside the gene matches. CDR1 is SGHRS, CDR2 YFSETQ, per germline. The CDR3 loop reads CASSPTGDESPLHF. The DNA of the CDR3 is TGCGCCAGCAGCCCGACAGGGGACGAATCACCCCTCCACTTT.

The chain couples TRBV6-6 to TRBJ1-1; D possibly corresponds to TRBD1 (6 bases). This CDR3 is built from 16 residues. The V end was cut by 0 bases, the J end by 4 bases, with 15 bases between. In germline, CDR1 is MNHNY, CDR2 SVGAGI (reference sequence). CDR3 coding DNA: TGTGCCAGCAGTTACTCCCCCCAGGGGACGGGCACTGAAGCTTTCTTT. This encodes CASSYSPQGTGTEAFF.

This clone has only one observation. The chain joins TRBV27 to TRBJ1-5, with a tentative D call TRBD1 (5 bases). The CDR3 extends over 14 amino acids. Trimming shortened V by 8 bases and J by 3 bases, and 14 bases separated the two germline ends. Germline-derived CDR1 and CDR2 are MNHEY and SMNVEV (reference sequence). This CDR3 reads CASGPRGLNQPQHF. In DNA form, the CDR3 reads TGTGCCAGCGGCCCGCGGGGCCTCAATCAGCCCCAGCATTTT.

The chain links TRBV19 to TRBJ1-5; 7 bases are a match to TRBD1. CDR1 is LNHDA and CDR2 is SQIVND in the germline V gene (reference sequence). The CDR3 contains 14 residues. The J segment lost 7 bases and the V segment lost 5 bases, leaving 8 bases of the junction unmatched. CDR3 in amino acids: CASSDRQGRQPQHF. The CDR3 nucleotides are TGTGCCAGTAGTGATCGACAGGGAAGGCAGCCCCAGCATTTT. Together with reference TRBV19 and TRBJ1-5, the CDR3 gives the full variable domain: DGGITQSPKYLFRKEGQNVTLSCEQNLNHDAMYWYRQDPGQGLRLIYYSQIVNDFQKGDIAEGYSVSREKKESFPLTVTSAQKNPTAFYLCASSDRQGRQPQHFGDGTRLSIL.

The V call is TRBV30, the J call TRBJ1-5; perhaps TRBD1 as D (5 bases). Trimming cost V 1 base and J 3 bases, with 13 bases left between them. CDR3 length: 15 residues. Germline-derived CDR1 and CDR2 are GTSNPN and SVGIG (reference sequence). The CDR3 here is CAWSEGTDYNQPQHF. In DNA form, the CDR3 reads TGTGCCTGGAGTGAGGGGACGGACTACAATCAGCCCCAGCATTTT. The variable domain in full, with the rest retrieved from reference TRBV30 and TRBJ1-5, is SQTIHQWPATLVQPVGSPLSLECTVEGTSNPNLYWYRQAAGRGLQLLFYSVGIGQISSEVPQNLSASRPQDRQFILSSKKLLLSDSGFYLCAWSEGTDYNQPQHFGDGTRLSIL.

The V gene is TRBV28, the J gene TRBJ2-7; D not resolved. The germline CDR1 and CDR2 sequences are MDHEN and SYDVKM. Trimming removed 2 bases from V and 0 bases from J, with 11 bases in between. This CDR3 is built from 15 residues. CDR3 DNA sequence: TGTGCCAGCAGTTTACGGCCAGGCCTCTCCTACGAGCAGTACTTC. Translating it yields CASSLRPGLSYEQYF.

The CDR3 sequence is CASSPALPIGGQAFF. For the CDR3, the DNA is TGTGCCAGCTCACCAGCCCTCCCCATAGGGGGTCAAGCTTTCTTT. The chain employs TRBV18 and TRBJ1-1; weak D call: TRBD1 (6 bases). The CDR3 is made up of 15 amino acids. Trimming removed 2 bases at V and 9 bases at J, with 19 bases between. Germline V CDR1 and CDR2: KGHSH, LQKENI.

CDR3 sequence reads: CASSYLAGSLGEQYF. CDR3 bases: TGTGCCAGCAGTTACCTAGCGGGATCTTTGGGGGAGCAGTACTTC. The chain joins TRBV6-5 to TRBJ2-7, with TRBD2 matching over 9 bases. CDR1 and CDR2 from the germline V gene are MNHEY and SVGAGI. This CDR3 has 15 amino acids. Trimming at V came to 2 bases and at J to 7 bases, leaving 9 bases not matched to a gene.

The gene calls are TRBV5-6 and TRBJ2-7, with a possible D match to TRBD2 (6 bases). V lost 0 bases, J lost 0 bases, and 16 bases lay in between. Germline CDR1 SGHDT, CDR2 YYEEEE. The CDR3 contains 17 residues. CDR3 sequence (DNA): TGTGCCAGCAGCTTGGGCCCCGGGACTCCGAGCTCCTACGAGCAGTACTTC. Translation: CASSLGPGTPSSYEQYF.